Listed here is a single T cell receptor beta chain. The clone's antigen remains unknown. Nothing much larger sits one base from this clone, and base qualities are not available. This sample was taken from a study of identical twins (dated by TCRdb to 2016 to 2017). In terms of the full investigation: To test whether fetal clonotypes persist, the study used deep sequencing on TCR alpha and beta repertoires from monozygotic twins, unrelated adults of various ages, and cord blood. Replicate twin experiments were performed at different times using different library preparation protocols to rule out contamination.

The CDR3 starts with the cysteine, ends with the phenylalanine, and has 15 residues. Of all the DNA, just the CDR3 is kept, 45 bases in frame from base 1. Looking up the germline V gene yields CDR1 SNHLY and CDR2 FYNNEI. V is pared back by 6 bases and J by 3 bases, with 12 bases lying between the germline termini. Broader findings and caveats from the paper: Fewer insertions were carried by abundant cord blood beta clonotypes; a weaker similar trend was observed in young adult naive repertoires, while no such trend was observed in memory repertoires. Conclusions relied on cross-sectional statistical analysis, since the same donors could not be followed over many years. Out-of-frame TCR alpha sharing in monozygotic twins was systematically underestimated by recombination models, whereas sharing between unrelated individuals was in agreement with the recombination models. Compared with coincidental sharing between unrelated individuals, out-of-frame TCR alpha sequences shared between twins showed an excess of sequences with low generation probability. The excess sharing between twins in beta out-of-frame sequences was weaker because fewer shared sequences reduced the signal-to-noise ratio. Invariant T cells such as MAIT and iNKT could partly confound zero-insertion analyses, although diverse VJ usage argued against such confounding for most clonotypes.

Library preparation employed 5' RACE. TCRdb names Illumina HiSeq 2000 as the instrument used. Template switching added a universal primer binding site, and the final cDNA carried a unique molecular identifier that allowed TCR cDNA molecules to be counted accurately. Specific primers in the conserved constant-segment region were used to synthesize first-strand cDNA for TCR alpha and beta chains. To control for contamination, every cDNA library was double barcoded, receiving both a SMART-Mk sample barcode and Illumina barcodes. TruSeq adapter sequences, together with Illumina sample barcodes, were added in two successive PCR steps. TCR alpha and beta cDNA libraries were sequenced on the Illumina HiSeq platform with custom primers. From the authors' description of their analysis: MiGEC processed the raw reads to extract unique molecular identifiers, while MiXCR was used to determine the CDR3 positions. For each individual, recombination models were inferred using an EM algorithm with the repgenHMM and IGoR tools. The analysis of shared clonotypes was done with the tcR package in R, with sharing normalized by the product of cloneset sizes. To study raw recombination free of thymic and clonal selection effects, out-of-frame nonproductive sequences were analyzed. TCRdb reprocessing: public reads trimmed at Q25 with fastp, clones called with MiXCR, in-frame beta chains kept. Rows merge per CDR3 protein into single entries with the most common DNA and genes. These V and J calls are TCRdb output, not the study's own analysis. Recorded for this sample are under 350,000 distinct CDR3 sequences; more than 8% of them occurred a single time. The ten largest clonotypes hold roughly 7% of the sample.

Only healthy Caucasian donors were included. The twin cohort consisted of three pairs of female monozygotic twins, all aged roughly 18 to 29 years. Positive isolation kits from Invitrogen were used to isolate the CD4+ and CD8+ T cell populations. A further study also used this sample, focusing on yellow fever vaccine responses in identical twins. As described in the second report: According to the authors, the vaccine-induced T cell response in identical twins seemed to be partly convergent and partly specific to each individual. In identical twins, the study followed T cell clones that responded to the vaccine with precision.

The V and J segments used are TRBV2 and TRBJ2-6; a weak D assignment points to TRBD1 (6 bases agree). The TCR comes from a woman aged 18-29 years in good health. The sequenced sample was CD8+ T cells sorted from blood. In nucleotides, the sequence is TGTGCCAGCAGGACAGGCAGGGATGGGGCCAACGTCCTGACTTTC. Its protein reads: CASRTGRDGANVLTF.